These 9 T cell receptor beta chains share one sample of origin, sequenced in a study of blood T cell repertoires in COVID-19. The data were produced by immunoSEQ multiplex PCR, yet TCRdb's version contains in-frame clones alone and is incomplete. This repertoire shows 150,000 or so clones, 75% to 90% found once; its top ten account for around 14%. Input material: peripheral blood. These receptors all stem from a woman in her thirties or forties with acute or convalescent COVID-19.

This chain connects TRBV4-1 to TRBJ1-3, with D tentatively TRBD1 (6 bases). V lost 2 bases and J 3 bases, leaving 14 bases between the germline ends. The germline gives CDR1 MGHRA, CDR2 YSYEKL. This CDR3 is built from 16 residues. CDR3: CASSQQTGLDGNTIYF. The CDR3 bases are TGCGCCAGCAGCCAACAAACAGGGTTAGATGGAAACACCATATATTTT.

The V call is TRBV28, the J call TRBJ2-7; the D gene is possibly TRBD1 (6 bases). The V gene lost 9 bases and the J gene lost 4 bases, with 10 bases spanning the gap. Germline V gene lookup returns CDR1 MDHEN and CDR2 SYDVKM. CDR3 size: 11 residues. CDR3 region: CASRRGYEQYF. CDR3 nucleotides: TGTGCCAGTAGAAGGGGGTACGAGCAGTACTTC.

The chain couples TRBV10-1 to TRBJ2-3; D may be TRBD2 (6 bases). The germline V gene has CDR1 WNHNN and CDR2 SYGVQD (reference sequence). V was cut by 2 bases and J by 6 bases, with 24 bases left in between. This CDR3 has 18 residues. CDR3 protein: CASSERKGSSGLLDTQYF. Here the CDR3 DNA reads TGCGCCAGCAGTGAGAGAAAAGGATCGTCGGGACTTCTTGATACGCAGTATTTT.

The CDR3 DNA reads TGCAGTGCTAGTGGGACAGGGTTGGAGACCCAGTACTTC. Translating it yields CSASGTGLETQYF. V and J are TRBV20-1 and TRBJ2-5; TRBD1 aligns across 9 bases. V shed 3 bases, J shed 5 bases, and the junction held 4 bases outside the gene matches. The CDR3 covers 13 residues. CDR1 DFQATT and CDR2 SNEGSKA come from the germline V gene (reference sequence).

V usage is TRBV7-3 and J usage is TRBJ2-7; no clear D. V lost 3 bases, J lost 3 bases, and 9 bases lay in between. This CDR3 comprises 13 residues. Germline V CDR1 and CDR2: SGHTA, FQGTGA. The CDR3 loop is CASSLAGSYEQYF. The CDR3 nucleotides are TGTGCCAGCAGCTTGGCAGGTAGCTACGAGCAGTACTTC.

Note on this clone: The same CDR3 is also encoded by other DNA sequences in this sample. The rearrangement uses TRBV9 and TRBJ2-3; the match to TRBD2 covers 9 bases. This CDR3 comprises 15 residues. Germline CDR1 SGDLS, CDR2 YYNGEE. The ends lost 0 bases at V and 3 bases at J; junction bases unmatched: 2. The CDR3 reads CASSVEAGGTDTQYF. The CDR3 DNA is TGTGCCAGCAGCGTAGAAGCGGGAGGTACAGATACGCAGTATTTT.

The rearrangement links TRBV11-2 to TRBJ2-7; D is perhaps TRBD1 (5 bases). The CDR3 spans 13 residues. Germline CDR1 reads SGHAT; CDR2 reads FQNNGV. Trimming left V 5 bases short and J 3 bases short, with 11 bases between. The CDR3 coding sequence is TGTGCCAGCAGCCGCAGGACACGCTACGAGCAGTACTTC. Protein product: CASSRRTRYEQYF.

With respect to this clone: At one boundary the junction diverges from the germline segment, which might be a read error. The rearrangement links TRBV7-7 to TRBJ2-1, with 14 bases lining up with TRBD2. The CDR3 runs 15 residues. Germline CDR1 and CDR2: SSHAT and FNYEAQ (reference sequence). In DNA, the CDR3 is TGTGCTAGCAGTCATAGACTAGCGGGAGGGGGTGAGCAGTTCTTC. As protein: CASSHRLAGGGEQFF. Filled out from reference TRBV7-7 and TRBJ2-1, the complete variable domain reads GAGVSQSPRYKVTKRGQDVTLRCDPISSHATLYWYQQALGQGPEFLTYFNYEAQPDKSGLPSDRFSAERPEGSISTLTIQRTEQRDSAMYRCASSHRLAGGGEQFFGPGTRLTVL.

This rearrangement joins TRBV5-4 to TRBJ1-5, with 10 bases identical to TRBD1. This CDR3 comprises 19 residues. CDR1 and CDR2 (germline): SGHNT, YYREEE (reference sequence). V shed 1 base, J shed 2 bases, and the junction held 12 bases outside the gene matches. The CDR3 bases are TGTGCCAGCAGCTTGACTCCGACAGGGGGCGCGAACGGCAATCAGCCCCAGCATTTT. Translated: CASSLTPTGGANGNQPQHF.